These T cell receptor beta chains were read from a single sample in a study. TCRdb re-analysed the RT-PCR reads in MiXCR, keeping a single row per CDR3 protein. Of almost 700,000 distinct CDR3 sequences in the sample, 13% to 15% were seen once. The sequencing input was memory CD4+ T cells from blood. The receptor source for this set is a female donor in good health, serving as a healthy control. CDR3s include the opening cysteine and the closing phenylalanine or tryptophan. The D gene is left open where the match is weak. Only some rows state a clone size, as once, few, many or a class for expanded clones.

15,.,TRBV18,TRBJ1-1,.,TGTGCCAGCTCACAGGGACACGGGGTAGGCACTGAAGCTTTCTTT,CASSQGHGVGTEAFF
13,many,TRBV4-3,TRBJ1-5,.,TGCGCCAGCAGCCAAGGAGGTGACACGCCCCAGCATTTT,CASSQGGDTPQHF
15,.,TRBV5-1,TRBJ1-6,.,TGCGCCAGTTCTACTTCTCCGGGACATCTTTCACCCCTCCACTTT,CASSTSPGHLSPLHF
13,many,TRBV12-3/TRBV12-4,TRBJ2-5,TRBD1,TGTGCCAGCGGCCCAGGGGGCTCTGGGACCCAGTACTTC,CASGPGGSGTQYF
17,few,TRBV12-3/TRBV12-4,TRBJ1-5,TRBD1,TGTGCCAGCAGTTTGAGATTTGGGACAGGACGGAATCAGCCCCAGCATTTT,CASSLRFGTGRNQPQHF
16,.,TRBV5-1,TRBJ2-1,.,TGCGCCAGCAGCTTCGGGTGGGGGAGGTCGAACAATGAGCAGTTCTTC,CASSFGWGRSNNEQFF
11,many,TRBV12-3/TRBV12-4,TRBJ2-3,.,TGTGCCAGCAGTCGGGGAGATACGCAGTATTTT,CASSRGDTQYF
17,.,TRBV4-3,TRBJ2-4,TRBD1,TGCGCCAGCAGCCAAGAAATAGGGGGCTCGGCCAAAAACATTCAGTACTTC,CASSQEIGGSAKNIQYF
15,.,TRBV3-1,TRBJ1-4,.,TGTGCCAGCAGCCACTCCAGGGTGGCTAATGAAAAACTGTTTTTT,CASSHSRVANEKLFF
15,few,TRBV30,TRBJ1-4,TRBD1,TGTGCCTGGACGGAGGGAGCAGGGGGGTCTGAAAAACTGGTTTTT,CAWTEGAGGSEKLVF
16,many,TRBV6-2/TRBV6-3,TRBJ1-5,TRBD1,TGTGCCAGCAGTGGACAGGGAGGGGGCGGCAATCAGCCCCAGCATTTT,CASSGQGGGGNQPQHF
17,few,TRBV7-7,TRBJ2-2,TRBD2,TGTGCTAGCAGCTTAGGGGCTAGCGGGAGTGCATCCGGGGAGCTGTTTTTT,CASSLGASGSASGELFF
14,few,TRBV6-6,TRBJ1-5,.,TGTGCCAGCAGTTATACAGAAGGCAATCAGCCCCAGCATTTT,CASSYTEGNQPQHF
10,many,TRBV24-1,TRBJ2-5,.,TGTGCCACCAGATGGGATACCCAGTACTTC,CATRWDTQYF
15,many,TRBV4-2,TRBJ1-2,.,TGTGCCAGCAGCCAAGATCTAAAGGAGATCTATGGCTACACCTTC,CASSQDLKEIYGYTF
14,.,TRBV6-5,TRBJ1-4,.,TGTGCCAGCGCAAGGGAGGGTTTCTTGGAAAAACTGTTTTTT,CASAREGFLEKLFF
15,many,TRBV7-2,TRBJ2-1,.,TGTGCCAGCAGCTTAGACCAGGGTACCTACAATGAGCAGTTCTTC,CASSLDQGTYNEQFF
14,.,TRBV11-3,TRBJ2-1,.,TGTGCCAGCAGCTTAAGCCTGGAGGCAGATGAGCAGTTCTTC,CASSLSLEADEQFF
15,.,TRBV9,TRBJ1-1,TRBD1,TGTGCCAGCAGCGCTACAGGGGGCTTGAAGACTGAAGCTTTCTTT,CASSATGGLKTEAFF
15,.,TRBV5-5,TRBJ1-2,.,TGTGCCAGCAGCTTGGGGGCGGCGGGCGACTATGGCTACACCTTC,CASSLGAAGDYGYTF
13,many,TRBV7-3,TRBJ1-2,TRBD1,TGTGCCAGCAGCCAGGGACAGAACTATGGCTACACCTTC,CASSQGQNYGYTF
16,.,TRBV7-7,TRBJ1-3,.,TGTGCCAGCAGCCAAGGACAGTTAGACTCTGGAAACACCATATATTTT,CASSQGQLDSGNTIYF
16,.,TRBV6-2/TRBV6-3,TRBJ2-1,.,TGTGCCAGCAGTTATTGGACCCTCAAGGCCCCCAATGAGCAGTTCTTC,CASSYWTLKAPNEQFF
14,few,TRBV7-2,TRBJ2-3,.,TGTGCCAGCACCTCCGGGAGAAGCACAGATACGCAGTATTTT,CASTSGRSTDTQYF
16,.,TRBV6-6,TRBJ2-3,.,TGTGCCAGCAGACCCGGGGGACGAGTTGGCACAGATACGCAGTATTTT,CASRPGGRVGTDTQYF
14,few,TRBV9,TRBJ1-6,.,TGTGCCAGCAGCCTTACGTTCGGACCTTCACCCCTCCACTTT,CASSLTFGPSPLHF
13,.,TRBV5-4,TRBJ2-7,TRBD2,TGTGCCAGCAGCTTACCTCAGGGAGGGGAGCAGTACTTC,CASSLPQGGEQYF
14,few,TRBV9,TRBJ1-1,TRBD1,TGTGCCAGCAGCGCGGACAGGCCCAACACTGAAGCTTTCTTT,CASSADRPNTEAFF
13,few,TRBV20-1,TRBJ1-1,TRBD1,TGCAGTGCTAGTCAGGGACAGACACGTGGAGCTTTCTTT,CSASQGQTRGAFF
13,.,TRBV30,TRBJ1-1,.,TGTGCCTGGAGTGTCGGCCTGGACACTGAAGCTTTCTTT,CAWSVGLDTEAFF
15,.,TRBV3-1,TRBJ1-3,.,TGTGCCAGCAGCCACGGGACACGCTCTGGAAACACCATATATTTT,CASSHGTRSGNTIYF
11,.,TRBV20-1,TRBJ1-2,.,TGCAGTGCTAGAATGGGGCATGGCTACACCTTC,CSARMGHGYTF
14,.,TRBV27,TRBJ2-7,.,TGTGCCAGCAGAATACCGGGACAAGGATACGAGCAGTACTTC,CASRIPGQGYEQYF
17,.,TRBV6-6,TRBJ2-3,TRBD2,TGTGCTAGCGGGCCTCTATCTAGCGGGGGGGCAACAGATACGCAGTATTTT,CASGPLSSGGATDTQYF
18,few,TRBV20-1,TRBJ1-5,.,TGCAGTGCTAGAGATCATCGGTGGGGGCAAGAAGGCAATCAGCCCCAGCATTTT,CSARDHRWGQEGNQPQHF
12,.,TRBV28,TRBJ1-1,TRBD1,TGTGCCAGCAGATACTATCAGGGGGGAGCTTTCTTT,CASRYYQGGAFF
14,many,TRBV29-1,TRBJ1-1,.,TGCAGCGTTGTCCTCGCGGCGGGGAACACTGAAGCTTTCTTT,CSVVLAAGNTEAFF
14,few,TRBV11-2,TRBJ1-2,.,TGTGCCAGCAGTCCCATATCCCGGGGGAATGGCTACACCTTC,CASSPISRGNGYTF
16,many,TRBV7-2,TRBJ2-7,TRBD1,TGTGCCAGCAGCAACACTCCCGGGACAGGGATGGGCGAGCAGTACTTC,CASSNTPGTGMGEQYF
14,many,TRBV6-5,TRBJ1-1,.,TGTGCCAGCAGTTACGGGGGCGGGGGCACTGAAGCTTTCTTT,CASSYGGGGTEAFF
14,many,TRBV6-2/TRBV6-3,TRBJ2-5,.,TGTGCCAGCAGTTACTCGATACAGCAAGAGACCCAGTACTTC,CASSYSIQQETQYF
17,many,TRBV28,TRBJ2-1,.,TGTGCCAGCAGCATGAAGTTGTACAGGCCCTCCTACAATGAGCAGTTCTTC,CASSMKLYRPSYNEQFF
14,few,TRBV7-9,TRBJ2-7,.,TGTGCCAGCAGCTTAGCTAGCGGAAACTACGAGCAGTACTTC,CASSLASGNYEQYF
19,.,TRBV6-1,TRBJ1-1,.,TGTGCCAGCAGTGAAGGTCTGCGTATGTTGGGACTGTTTGGGACTGAAGCTTTCTTT,CASSEGLRMLGLFGTEAFF
14,many,TRBV6-5,TRBJ1-4,.,TGTGCCAGCAGTTACGCGAACGGACGCAGCCAACTGTTTTTT,CASSYANGRSQLFF
19,.,TRBV7-9,TRBJ2-3,TRBD2,TGTGCCAGCAGCTTAGCGCGGACTAGCGGACCACAAGGGGGAGATACGCAGTATTTT,CASSLARTSGPQGGDTQYF
13,.,TRBV6-1,TRBJ1-4,.,TGTGCCAGCAGTGAACGAGTGGATGAAAAACTGTTTTTT,CASSERVDEKLFF
14,many,TRBV29-1,TRBJ2-7,TRBD1,TGCAGCATCGGGGAGGGACAGGGGAGCAACGAGCAGTACTTC,CSIGEGQGSNEQYF
12,.,TRBV30,TRBJ2-7,TRBD1,TGTGCCTGGAGTAGGACAGGGGGCGAGCAGTACTTC,CAWSRTGGEQYF
15,.,TRBV28,TRBJ2-2,TRBD1,TGTGCCAGCAGAGTACAGGGGAGGAACACCGGGGAGCTGTTTTTT,CASRVQGRNTGELFF
16,few,TRBV9,TRBJ2-2,TRBD1,TGTGCCAGCAGCGTAGAGGACAGGGTAGTCACCGGGGAGCTGTTTTTT,CASSVEDRVVTGELFF
16,.,TRBV3-1,TRBJ1-2,.,TGTGCCAGCAGCCAAGATCTCCGGACAGAGGCCTATGGCTACACCTTC,CASSQDLRTEAYGYTF
14,many,TRBV5-6,TRBJ2-5,.,TGTGCCAGCAGCTTGCCGGAATCGGGAGAGACCCAGTACTTC,CASSLPESGETQYF